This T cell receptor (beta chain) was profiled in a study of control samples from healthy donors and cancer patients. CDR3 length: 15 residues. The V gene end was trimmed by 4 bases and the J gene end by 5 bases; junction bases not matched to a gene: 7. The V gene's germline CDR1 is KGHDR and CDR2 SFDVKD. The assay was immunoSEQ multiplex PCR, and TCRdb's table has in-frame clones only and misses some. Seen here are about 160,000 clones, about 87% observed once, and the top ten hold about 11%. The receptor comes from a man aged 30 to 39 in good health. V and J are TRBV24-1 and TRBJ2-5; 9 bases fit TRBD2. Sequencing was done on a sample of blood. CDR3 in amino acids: CATSDILAGRETQYF. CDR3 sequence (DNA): TGTGCCACCAGTGACATCCTAGCGGGAAGGGAGACCCAGTACTTC.